Shown below are 5 T cell receptor beta chains from a single sample sequenced in a study of blood T cell repertoires in COVID-19. Clones were read by immunoSEQ multiplex PCR, and TCRdb kept only the in-frame ones, dropping some. The sample lists about 160,000 clones, 75% to 90% occurring once. The sequencing input was peripheral blood. The receptors shown here come from a woman aged 60-70 years with acute or convalescent COVID-19.

This rearrangement joins TRBV19 to TRBJ1-1; TRBD1 matches 8 bases. Trimming took 8 bases from V and 4 from J; bases not matched to a gene: 12. The germline V gene encodes CDR1 LNHDA and CDR2 SQIVND (reference sequence). The CDR3 has 15 amino acids. The CDR3 loop reads CASFTFGTGGTEAFF. DNA of the CDR3: TGTGCCAGTTTCACTTTCGGGACAGGAGGCACTGAAGCTTTCTTT.

The J gene is TRBJ2-5, the V gene TRBV2; TRBD2 matches 11 bases. CDR1 SNHLY and CDR2 FYNNEI come from the germline V gene. The junction had 7 bases not matched to a gene; V was cut back by 5 bases and J by 5 bases. This CDR3 is 15 amino acids long. Here the CDR3 DNA reads TGTGCCAGCAGTCAAGTGGGACTAGCGGCGGAGACCCAGTACTTC. Amino acids: CASSQVGLAAETQYF.

V gene TRBV29-1 combines with J gene TRBJ1-1; TRBD1 is a possible D gene (5 bases). CDR3 length equals 12 residues. The ends were cut back, 4 bases at V and 3 bases at J, with 9 bases in the middle. The germline V gene encodes CDR1 SQVTM and CDR2 ANQGSEA. CDR3: CSVVRGDTEAFF. The CDR3 DNA follows: TGCAGCGTTGTTCGGGGGGACACTGAAGCTTTCTTT.

This chain joins TRBV6-2 or TRBV6-3 and TRBJ2-1; 13 bases align to TRBD2. The CDR3 has 15 residues. CDR1 and CDR2 (germline): MNHEY, SVGEGT. Losses at the gene ends were 5 bases for V and 10 bases for J; bases not matched to a gene: 8. The CDR3 nucleotides read TGTGCCAGCAGTAGACTAGCGGGGGGCCAGGGCGAGCAGTTCTTC. Its translation is CASSRLAGGQGEQFF.

This chain's CDR3 is CASSLTSGYPNTGELFF. Written as DNA, the CDR3 is TGTGCCAGCAGCTTGACTAGCGGATACCCGAACACCGGGGAGCTGTTTTTT. The rearrangement links TRBV7-9 to TRBJ2-2; 9 nucleotides match TRBD2. This CDR3 has 17 residues. V lost 3 bases and J lost 0; bases outside the gene matches: 5. Germline V gives CDR1 SEHNR, CDR2 FQNEAQ (reference sequence).